The clone carrying this T cell receptor (beta chain) was detected only once. Its antigen is currently unknown. This sample was taken from a study of T cell repertoires in cytomegalovirus infection. As for the study in general: Recently identified HLA-C-restricted CMV epitopes and well-studied HLA-B-restricted CMV epitopes were used by the study.

Germline values: CDR1 SQVTM, CDR2 ANQGSEA. V was trimmed by 1 base and J by 8 bases, leaving 11 bases between them. There are 13 residues in the CDR3. TCRdb processed the reads anew with MiXCR; each CDR3 protein has one entry. There are roughly 570,000 distinct CDR3 sequences in the sample; almost 40% occur only once, and around 46% lies in the top ten. The sequencing here drew on cultured PBMCs, taken from culture after CMV antigen stimulation. This clonotype was sampled from a human donor in good health (CMV status not recorded). Some clones in this sample may be carry-over from other donors' samples. The chain employs TRBV29-1 and TRBJ1-4; D ambiguous. CDR3 protein: CSVEGPLGEKLFF. CDR3 in DNA: TGCAGCGTTGAAGGTCCCCTTGGGGAAAAACTGTTTTTT.